These 30 T cell receptor beta chains were all obtained from the same sample, sequenced in a study of cytomegalovirus exposure and HLA in healthy donors. PCR was performed using 60 Vbeta and 13 Jbeta primers. Profiling relied on immunoSEQ multiplex PCR, and the TCRdb table lists in-frame clones only, not all of them. The table includes over 150,000 clones, approximately 80% detected once. Sequenced: PBMCs. These receptors all stem from a woman in her forties or fifties in good health and CMV-seronegative.

This chain connects TRBV4-3 to TRBJ2-4, with 8 bases lining up with TRBD1. V gave up 0 bases and J gave up 7 bases; unmatched junction bases: 5. Germline CDR1 LGHNA, CDR2 YSLEER. The CDR3 covers 15 residues. DNA for the CDR3: TGCGCCAGCAGCCAAGATTGGACAGGGCGGAACATTCAGTACTTC. This translates into CASSQDWTGRNIQYF.

J is TRBJ2-3 and V is TRBV6-1; the D is unclear. Trimming cost V 6 bases and J 4 bases, with 11 bases left between them. This CDR3 contains 13 residues. CDR1 is MNHNS and CDR2 is SASEGT in the germline V gene. CDR3 sequence (DNA): TGTGCCAGCAGCCTTTACAGAGCAGATACGCAGTATTTT. Encoded protein: CASSLYRADTQYF.

V and J are TRBV4-1 and TRBJ1-2, with 7 bases aligning to TRBD1. Unmatched junction bases numbered 10, after V lost 1 base and J lost 5 bases. Germline CDR1 and CDR2: MGHRA and YSYEKL. The CDR3 spans 16 residues. The CDR3 DNA follows: TGCGCCAGCAGCCAAGCCTCTAGGGGGCCGGAATATGGCTACACCTTC. Translating it yields CASSQASRGPEYGYTF.

The CDR3 DNA reads as TGCGCCAGCAGCCAAGTGGCGGGAGAGCCCTACGAGCAGTACTTC. Translated, it gives CASSQVAGEPYEQYF. The chain couples TRBV4-3 to TRBJ2-7, with 7 bases matching TRBD2. V dropped 1 base and J dropped 2; count of bases not matched to a gene: 5. This CDR3 comprises 15 residues. From germline, CDR1 is LGHNA and CDR2 YSLEER.

The rearrangement links TRBV7-2 to TRBJ2-2; the D is unclear. Trimming stripped 5 bases from V and 2 bases from J, with 3 bases between. CDR3 length: 12 amino acids. Germline V gene data show CDR1 as SGHTA and CDR2 as FQGNSA. DNA of the CDR3: TGTGCCAGCAGCCTCAACACCGGGGAGCTGTTTTTT. Its translation: CASSLNTGELFF.

Here the CDR3 DNA reads TGTGCCAGCAGCTTATTAGGGCTAGCGGATAATGAGCAGTTCTTC. Protein: CASSLLGLADNEQFF. This chain joins TRBV7-2 and TRBJ2-1; 7 bases fit TRBD2. From germline, CDR1 is SGHTA and CDR2 FQGNSA. Unmatched junction bases numbered 8, after V lost 2 bases and J lost 7 bases. The CDR3 is 15 amino acids.

The V gene is TRBV4-1, the J gene TRBJ2-2; D call uncertain. CDR3 length: 12 residues. With 4 bases removed from V and 6 bases from J, the gap between germline ends came to 6 bases. Germline CDR1 and CDR2: MGHRA and YSYEKL. Here the CDR3 reads CASSPSPGELFF. The CDR3 DNA reads as TGCGCCAGCAGCCCGTCTCCCGGGGAGCTGTTTTTT.

The genes are TRBV20-1 and TRBJ2-7; no reliable D call. This CDR3 is 11 amino acids long. The ends were cut back, 0 bases at V and 4 bases at J, with 4 bases in the middle. Germline values: CDR1 DFQATT, CDR2 SNEGSKA (reference sequence). The chain's CDR3 is CSARDSYEQYF. The DNA for the CDR3 is TGCAGTGCTAGAGATAGTTACGAGCAGTACTTC.

This clone turned up a few times. The chain employs TRBV28 and TRBJ2-1, with 7 bases that match TRBD2. The germline gives CDR1 MDHEN, CDR2 SYDVKM. The length of the CDR3 is 15 residues. Losses at the gene ends were 1 base for V and 7 bases for J; bases not matched to a gene: 7. CDR3 loop: CASSLFGRGGNEQFF. The CDR3, as DNA: TGTGCCAGCAGTTTATTTGGACGGGGAGGGAATGAGCAGTTCTTC.

V usage is TRBV11-2 and J usage is TRBJ1-4; D is ambiguous. The CDR3 extends over 13 amino acids. Germline lookup yields CDR1 SGHAT and CDR2 FQNNGV. V lost 2 bases and J lost 4, with 5 bases in between. The CDR3: CASSLSRNEKLFF. The CDR3 DNA is TGTGCCAGCAGCTTATCCCGTAATGAAAAACTGTTTTTT.

This clone came up once. The rearrangement joins TRBV27 to TRBJ2-1; 9 nucleotides align to TRBD2. CDR3 length equals 19 residues. After removal of 3 bases from V and 2 bases from J, the junction contained 14 bases not matched to a gene. From germline, CDR1 is MNHEY and CDR2 SMNVEV (reference sequence). Here the CDR3 DNA reads TGTGCCAGCAGTTTGACTAGCGGAGGGGTGGTGGGTCCCTACAATGAGCAGTTCTTC. Translating it yields CASSLTSGGVVGPYNEQFF.

This clone was counted a few times. V and J are TRBV7-2 and TRBJ1-1, with D possibly matching TRBD1 (6 bases). V dropped 5 bases and J dropped 0 bases, with 13 bases sitting between them. The germline CDR1 and CDR2 sequences are SGHTA and FQGNSA. The CDR3 has 15 amino acids. CDR3 coding DNA: TGTGCCAGCAGCCCCACAGGGATTATGAACACTGAAGCTTTCTTT. It yields the protein CASSPTGIMNTEAFF.

The V and J genes are TRBV7-2 and TRBJ2-1; the match to TRBD2 covers 8 bases. The CDR3 length is 15 residues. Per germline, CDR1 SGHTA and CDR2 FQGNSA. The V segment lost 4 bases and the J segment 7 bases; nucleotides outside the gene matches: 9. CDR3: CASSSPRRGANEQFF. The CDR3 bases are TGTGCCAGCAGCTCCCCCCGGCGGGGGGCGAATGAGCAGTTCTTC.

J is TRBJ1-2 and V is TRBV28, with D possibly TRBD1 on 5 matching bases. The CDR3 is 12 residues long. Germline V gene sequence: CDR1 MDHEN, CDR2 SYDVKM. V lost 6 bases and J lost 5, with 10 bases in between. In nucleotides, the CDR3 is TGTGCCAGCAGCCGGGACTCATATGGCTACACCTTC. As protein: CASSRDSYGYTF.

The chain is built from TRBV19 and TRBJ1-1; no reliable D call. This CDR3 is 13 amino acids long. Trimming left V 7 bases short and J 9 bases short, with 18 bases between. Germline assignment: CDR1 LNHDA and CDR2 SQIVND (reference sequence). The chain's CDR3 is CASKNRETIQAFF. Written as DNA, the CDR3 is TGTGCCAGTAAAAACAGAGAAACGATACAAGCTTTCTTT.

The sample holds a few counts of this clone. The rearrangement links TRBV1 to TRBJ1-2; TRBD1 is the table's D call and was not checked against the DNA. TRBV1 is a pseudogene. This CDR3 comprises 11 residues. In DNA form, the CDR3 reads TGCGCCAGCAGCTCAAATTATGGCTACACCTTC. Translated, it gives CASSSNYGYTF.

J is TRBJ1-5 and V is TRBV7-6; D unresolved. The length of the CDR3 is 13 residues. V dropped 1 base and J dropped 4 bases, with 5 bases sitting between them. CDR1 and CDR2 from the germline V gene are SGHVS and FNYEAQ. CDR3 region: CASSLGPNQPQHF. CDR3 nucleotides: TGTGCCAGCAGCTTAGGTCCGAATCAGCCCCAGCATTTT.

The chain carries TRBV6-5 and TRBJ1-1; D gene unclear. Germline V lookup: CDR1 MNHEY, CDR2 SVGAGI. This CDR3 comprises 16 residues. V lost 4 bases and J 1 base, leaving 16 bases between the germline ends. The CDR3 region has the DNA TGTGCCAGCAGTTCCTGGGAGTTTCGACCGAACACTGAAGCTTTCTTT. Residues: CASSSWEFRPNTEAFF.

The chain couples TRBV13 to TRBJ1-4; 7 bases fit TRBD1. Germline lookup yields CDR1 PRHDT and CDR2 FYEKMQ (reference sequence). The V gene end was trimmed by 5 bases and the J gene end by 5 bases; junction bases not matched to a gene: 11. The CDR3 is 16 residues long. The CDR3 DNA is TGTGCCAGCAGCCACGACAGGGATAACTTGAATGAAAAACTGTTTTTT. It encodes CASSHDRDNLNEKLFF.

The gene calls are TRBV28 and TRBJ2-2; 9 bases are a match to TRBD1. Trimming cost V 6 bases and J 0 bases; bases outside gene matches: 5. The CDR3 is 16 residues long. CDR1 and CDR2 from the germline V gene are MDHEN and SYDVKM. The CDR3 sequence is CASRRNRGPNTGELFF. CDR3 nucleotides: TGTGCCAGCAGACGGAACAGGGGGCCGAACACCGGGGAGCTGTTTTTT.

For the CDR3, the DNA is TGTGCCAGCAGCATCGGGGTCTCCTACGAGCAGTACTTC. Protein: CASSIGVSYEQYF. V usage is TRBV13 and J usage is TRBJ2-7; possible D gene TRBD2, 5 bases. Germline CDR1 is PRHDT and CDR2 is FYEKMQ (reference sequence). The CDR3 spans 13 residues. The V end was cut by 5 bases, the J end by 0 bases, with 8 bases between.

The rearrangement uses TRBV6-5 and TRBJ1-2; no reliable D call. Trimming shortened V by 5 bases and J by 7 bases, and 14 bases separated the two germline ends. Germline V gives CDR1 MNHEY, CDR2 SVGAGI. The CDR3 has 13 amino acids. CDR3 DNA: TGTGCCAGCAGTCGAACGCCGCCGGGTGGCTACACCTTC. Amino acids: CASSRTPPGGYTF.

V usage is TRBV5-4 and J usage is TRBJ1-4, with D possibly TRBD1 on 6 matching bases. V lost 4 bases to trimming and J lost 1 base, with 11 bases between them. The CDR3 contains 15 residues. Germline lookup yields CDR1 SGHNT and CDR2 YYREEE (reference sequence). The CDR3 sequence is CASSPQQGTNEKLFF. The CDR3, as DNA: TGTGCCAGCAGCCCACAACAGGGAACTAATGAAAAACTGTTTTTT.

A single count supports this clone. The J gene is TRBJ2-4, the V gene TRBV6-5, with 8 nucleotides matching TRBD1. There are 15 residues in the CDR3. Germline loops: CDR1 MNHEY, CDR2 SVGAGI. With V trimmed by 6 bases and J by 7 bases, 11 bases remained unmatched. The CDR3 is CASRPRTGMENIQYF. The CDR3 DNA follows: TGTGCCAGCAGGCCCCGGACAGGGATGGAGAACATTCAGTACTTC.

CDR3: CASSDHYGGTEAFF. DNA of the CDR3: TGTGCCAGCAGTGACCACTACGGGGGGACTGAAGCTTTCTTT. The rearrangement links TRBV6-4 to TRBJ1-1; TRBD1 might be the D (5 bases). This CDR3 contains 14 residues. Trimming left V 2 bases short and J 5 bases short, with 12 bases between. Germline CDR1 MRHNA, CDR2 SNTAGT.

The chain carries TRBV15 and TRBJ1-1, with D perhaps TRBD1 (6 bases). The CDR3 sequence is 13 residues long. Germline CDR1 is LNHNV and CDR2 is YYDKDF (reference sequence). V was clipped by 4 bases and J by 8 bases, with 14 bases between them. The CDR3 spells CATSTQPGAEAFF. The CDR3 region has the DNA TGTGCCACCAGCACTCAACCAGGGGCGGAAGCTTTCTTT.

This sequence joins TRBV18 and TRBJ1-5; 7 nucleotides align to TRBD1. Trimming cost V 1 base and J 3 bases; bases outside gene matches: 3. The germline V gene encodes CDR1 KGHSH and CDR2 LQKENI. The length of the CDR3 is 15 residues. CDR3 nucleotides: TGTGCCAGCTCACCACGGGGACAGTTCAATCAGCCCCAGCATTTT. Translating it yields CASSPRGQFNQPQHF. The whole variable domain, remainder taken from reference TRBV18 and TRBJ1-5, is NAGVMQNPRHLVRRRGQEARLRCSPMKGHSHVYWYRQLPEEGLKFMVYLQKENIIDESGMPKERFSAEFPKEGPSILRIQQVVRGDSAAYFCASSPRGQFNQPQHFGDGTRLSIL.

CDR3 loop: CASGLARVEAFF. The CDR3 DNA follows: TGTGCTAGTGGTTTGGCGAGGGTTGAAGCTTTCTTT. The genes are TRBV12-5 and TRBJ1-1; D gene uncertain. The CDR3 length is 12 residues. V was pared by 1 base and J by 7 bases, with 7 bases between. CDR1 LGHNT and CDR2 FRNRAP come from the germline V gene.

The chain couples TRBV7-7 to TRBJ2-1, with 8 bases matching TRBD2. Germline trimming cut 5 bases from V and 4 bases from J; bases unmatched to any gene: 7. The germline V gene has CDR1 SSHAT and CDR2 FNYEAQ (reference sequence). This CDR3 comprises 15 residues. The CDR3 DNA reads as TGTGCCAGCAGCCCCGGAACTAGCGGTTACAATGAGCAGTTCTTC. This translates into CASSPGTSGYNEQFF.

In its sample, this clone was seen a few times. V usage is TRBV5-1 and J usage is TRBJ1-4; D not resolved. The germline V and J ends were trimmed by 0 bases and 8 bases, with 14 bases remaining between them. Germline values: CDR1 SGHRS, CDR2 YFSETQ. The CDR3 extends over 15 amino acids. The CDR3 loop reads CASSLAGSGGEKLFF. CDR3 sequence (DNA): TGCGCCAGCAGCTTGGCGGGGTCCGGCGGGGAAAAACTGTTTTTT.